The entry that follows covers one T cell receptor (beta chain) sequence. Sequencing was performed with immunoSEQ multiplex PCR; in TCRdb, only in-frame clones are kept and a portion is missing. Among over 150,000 clones listed, roughly 90% were seen once. This entry comes from a study of T cell responses to AZD1222 COVID-19 vaccine. The ends were cut back, 3 bases at V and 2 bases at J, with 17 bases in the middle. The CDR3 has 17 amino acids. CDR1 and CDR2 from the germline V gene are LNHNV and YYDKDF (reference sequence). The sequence was obtained from an adult in good health. V is TRBV15 and J is TRBJ1-3, with a possible D match to TRBD1 (6 bases). This specimen consisted of peripheral blood, obtained on day 0 of AZD1222 vaccination. CDR3 in DNA: TGTGCCACCAGCAGTCGTGGGCTGGGGGGGCCTGGAAACACCATATATTTT. It yields the protein CATSSRGLGGPGNTIYF.